One sample yielded the 16 T cell receptor beta chains listed below, sequenced in a study of beta chain features in type 1 diabetes. The authors reverse transcribed all of the isolated RNA, so sequencing captured expressed TCRB transcripts. This table comes from immunoSEQ multiplex PCR, and its TCRdb copy is limited to in-frame clones, with some not included. The sample lists 150,000 to 190,000 clones; approximately 8.1% were seen once. Sequences were obtained from central memory CD4+ T cells from blood. These receptor sequences come from a man between 18 and 35 years old in good health.

V is TRBV6-1 and J is TRBJ2-7, with 9 bases matching TRBD1. The CDR3 runs to 13 residues. With V trimmed by 8 bases and J by 1 base, 3 bases remained unmatched. The germline gives CDR1 MNHNS, CDR2 SASEGT. In nucleotides, the CDR3 is TGTGCCAGCTACGGACAGGGGTCCTACGAGCAGTACTTC. Its protein product is CASYGQGSYEQYF.

V is TRBV6-5 and J is TRBJ1-5; TRBD1 is a possible D gene (5 bases). The CDR3 sequence is 14 residues long. CDR1 is MNHEY, CDR2 SVGAGI, per germline. Trimming shortened V by 8 bases and J by 6 bases, and 17 bases separated the two germline ends. The CDR3 is CASAGQGIFQPQHF. In nucleotides, the CDR3 is TGTGCCAGCGCGGGGCAGGGAATATTTCAGCCCCAGCATTTT.

The chain links TRBV28 to TRBJ1-6; D is undetermined. The CDR3 totals 16 residues. V shed 5 bases and J shed 0 bases, with 11 bases lying between them. CDR1 MDHEN and CDR2 SYDVKM come from the germline V gene. CDR3 region: CASSGGSSSYNSPLHF. Written as DNA, the CDR3 is TGTGCCAGCAGTGGAGGGTCCAGCTCCTATAATTCACCCCTCCACTTT. Variable domain in full (rest from reference TRBV28 and TRBJ1-6): DVKVTQSSRYLVKRTGEKVFLECVQDMDHENMFWYRQDPGLGLRLIYFSYDVKMKEKGDIPEGYSVSREKKERFSLILESASTNQTSMYLCASSGGSSSYNSPLHFGNGTRLTVT.

The chain recombines TRBV29-1 with TRBJ1-1; D possibly corresponds to TRBD1 (5 bases). V was cut by 2 bases and J by 2 bases, with 12 bases left in between. There are 14 residues in the CDR3. CDR1 and CDR2 from the germline V gene are SQVTM and ANQGSEA. CDR3 region: CSVEIRGVNTEAFF. In DNA form, the CDR3 reads TGCAGCGTTGAAATCCGGGGGGTAAACACTGAAGCTTTCTTT.

This clone was found a few times. The chain recombines TRBV11-2 with TRBJ1-1; perhaps TRBD1 as D (5 bases). The V end was cut by 5 bases, the J end by 1 base, with 17 bases between. The CDR3 covers 16 residues. CDR1 SGHAT and CDR2 FQNNGV come from the germline V gene. This chain's CDR3 is CASSPRAGHGNTEAFF. The CDR3 coding sequence is TGTGCCAGCAGCCCCCGTGCAGGGCACGGGAACACTGAAGCTTTCTTT.

This clone was detected only a few times. The identical CDR3 is also encoded by other nucleotide sequences in the sample. This chain joins TRBV7-8 and TRBJ2-5; 7 nucleotides line up with TRBD1. This CDR3 comprises 17 residues. V shed 5 bases, J shed 5 bases, and the junction held 17 bases outside the gene matches. Germline V gene lookup returns CDR1 SGHVS and CDR2 FQNEAQ. The CDR3 region is CASSPITAGGALETQYF. DNA for the CDR3: TGTGCCAGCAGCCCCATAACGGCAGGGGGAGCTTTGGAGACCCAGTACTTC. The complete variable domain, with remaining parts taken from reference TRBV7-8 and TRBJ2-5, reads GAGVSQSPRYKVAKRGQDVALRCDPISGHVSLFWYQQALGQGPEFLTYFQNEAQLDKSGLPSDRFFAERPEGSVSTLKIQRTQQEDSAVYLCASSPITAGGALETQYFGPGTRLLVL.

The CDR3 DNA reads TGTGCCAGCAGCTACTCCACTAGCGGGAGAGGTGGGAGGAATGAGCAGTTCTTC. Its protein product is CASSYSTSGRGGRNEQFF. The gene calls are TRBV7-3 and TRBJ2-1; 11 nucleotides match TRBD2. CDR1 and CDR2 (germline): SGHTA, FQGTGA. This CDR3 is built from 18 residues. Trimming cost V 4 bases and J 7 bases; bases outside gene matches: 15.

This clone was counted a few times. This chain uses TRBV2 with TRBJ2-4, with TRBD2 identical over 8 bases. Germline V gene sequence: CDR1 SNHLY, CDR2 FYNNEI. CDR3 size: 15 residues. The V and J ends lost 7 bases and 8 bases, in that order; junction bases with no gene match: 13. CDR3 sequence: CASTRLAGGGDIQYF. The CDR3 DNA reads TGTGCCAGCACCCGACTTGCGGGAGGTGGTGACATTCAGTACTTC.

Only a few counts were recorded for this clone. In the same sample, other DNA sequences code for this CDR3. V usage is TRBV7-6 and J usage is TRBJ2-5; the D gene is possibly TRBD2 (5 bases). CDR1 is SGHVS, CDR2 FNYEAQ, per germline. This CDR3 has 14 amino acids. The V and J ends lost 2 bases and 4 bases respectively, with 11 bases between them. Here the CDR3 DNA reads TGTGCCAGCAGCTTATTTCTAGCAGGAGAGACCCAGTACTTC. Translated, it gives CASSLFLAGETQYF.

Details on this clone: A junction boundary mismatches the germline segment, possibly from a read error. This chain connects TRBV10-3 to TRBJ2-4; 8 bases match TRBD1. The CDR3 consists of 12 residues. Germline CDR1 is ENHRY and CDR2 is SYGVKD. This CDR3 reads CASSSGQGRVYF. CDR3 in DNA: TGTGCCAGCAGTTCAGGACAGGGTCGAGTGTACTTC.

This rearrangement joins TRBV19 to TRBJ2-7; tentatively, D is TRBD2 (6 bases). Germline V CDR1 and CDR2: LNHDA, SQIVND (reference sequence). This CDR3 has 13 residues. V dropped 5 bases and J dropped 4 bases, with 12 bases sitting between them. DNA of the CDR3: TGTGCCAGTAGTGGAGGGGAGGAGTACGAGCAGTACTTC. This gives the protein CASSGGEEYEQYF.

The V gene is TRBV7-2, the J gene TRBJ2-7; 8 nucleotides line up with TRBD2. Looked up from germline, CDR1 is SGHTA and CDR2 is FQGNSA. V lost 4 bases and J lost 2; bases outside the gene matches: 7. There are 15 residues in the CDR3. The DNA of the CDR3 is TGTGCCAGCAGCTCGCCGGGACTAGGGGCCTACGAGCAGTACTTC. Translated, it gives CASSSPGLGAYEQYF. Combining the CDR3 with reference TRBV7-2 and TRBJ2-7 gives the whole variable domain GAGVSQSPSNKVTEKGKDVELRCDPISGHTALYWYRQSLGQGLEFLIYFQGNSAPDKSGLPSDRFSAERTGGSVSTLTIQRTQQEDSAVYLCASSSPGLGAYEQYFGPGTRLTVT.

In this sample, this clone turned up many times. The V gene is TRBV4-2, the J gene TRBJ1-2; D unresolved. The CDR3 length is 12 residues. Per germline, CDR1 LGHNA and CDR2 YNFKEQ. Trimming shortened V by 1 base and J by 8 bases, and 8 bases separated the two germline ends. The DNA for the CDR3 is TGTGCCAGCAGCCAAGCGACACGGGGCTACACCTTC. It codes for CASSQATRGYTF.

This clone was detected ten times or more. The chain has TRBV4-2 and TRBJ2-7; D possibly corresponds to TRBD2 (6 bases). V was clipped by 3 bases and J by 6 bases, with 15 bases between them. The CDR3 runs 14 residues. Germline V gives CDR1 LGHNA, CDR2 YNFKEQ. Here the CDR3 reads CASSHGRDSGEQYF. The DNA for the CDR3 is TGTGCCAGCAGCCACGGCCGGGACTCAGGCGAGCAGTACTTC.

This clone was detected a few times. The chain is built from TRBV4-1 and TRBJ2-3; 16 bases are a match to TRBD2. The CDR3 contains 18 residues. The trim removed 4 bases at V and 6 bases at J, leaving 10 bases unmatched. Germline CDR1 and CDR2: MGHRA and YSYEKL. The CDR3 DNA reads as TGCGCCAGCAGCCGGACCCCGGGACTAGCGGGGGGGATGGATACGCAGTATTTT. Amino acids: CASSRTPGLAGGMDTQYF.

This clone was counted ten times or more. J is TRBJ2-5 and V is TRBV18; no reliable D call. With 4 bases removed from V and 5 bases from J, the gap between germline ends came to 8 bases. Germline lookup yields CDR1 KGHSH and CDR2 LQKENI. The CDR3 is 12 residues long. CDR3 protein: CASSLNRETQYF. The CDR3 DNA is TGTGCCAGCTCACTCAATCGGGAGACCCAGTACTTC.